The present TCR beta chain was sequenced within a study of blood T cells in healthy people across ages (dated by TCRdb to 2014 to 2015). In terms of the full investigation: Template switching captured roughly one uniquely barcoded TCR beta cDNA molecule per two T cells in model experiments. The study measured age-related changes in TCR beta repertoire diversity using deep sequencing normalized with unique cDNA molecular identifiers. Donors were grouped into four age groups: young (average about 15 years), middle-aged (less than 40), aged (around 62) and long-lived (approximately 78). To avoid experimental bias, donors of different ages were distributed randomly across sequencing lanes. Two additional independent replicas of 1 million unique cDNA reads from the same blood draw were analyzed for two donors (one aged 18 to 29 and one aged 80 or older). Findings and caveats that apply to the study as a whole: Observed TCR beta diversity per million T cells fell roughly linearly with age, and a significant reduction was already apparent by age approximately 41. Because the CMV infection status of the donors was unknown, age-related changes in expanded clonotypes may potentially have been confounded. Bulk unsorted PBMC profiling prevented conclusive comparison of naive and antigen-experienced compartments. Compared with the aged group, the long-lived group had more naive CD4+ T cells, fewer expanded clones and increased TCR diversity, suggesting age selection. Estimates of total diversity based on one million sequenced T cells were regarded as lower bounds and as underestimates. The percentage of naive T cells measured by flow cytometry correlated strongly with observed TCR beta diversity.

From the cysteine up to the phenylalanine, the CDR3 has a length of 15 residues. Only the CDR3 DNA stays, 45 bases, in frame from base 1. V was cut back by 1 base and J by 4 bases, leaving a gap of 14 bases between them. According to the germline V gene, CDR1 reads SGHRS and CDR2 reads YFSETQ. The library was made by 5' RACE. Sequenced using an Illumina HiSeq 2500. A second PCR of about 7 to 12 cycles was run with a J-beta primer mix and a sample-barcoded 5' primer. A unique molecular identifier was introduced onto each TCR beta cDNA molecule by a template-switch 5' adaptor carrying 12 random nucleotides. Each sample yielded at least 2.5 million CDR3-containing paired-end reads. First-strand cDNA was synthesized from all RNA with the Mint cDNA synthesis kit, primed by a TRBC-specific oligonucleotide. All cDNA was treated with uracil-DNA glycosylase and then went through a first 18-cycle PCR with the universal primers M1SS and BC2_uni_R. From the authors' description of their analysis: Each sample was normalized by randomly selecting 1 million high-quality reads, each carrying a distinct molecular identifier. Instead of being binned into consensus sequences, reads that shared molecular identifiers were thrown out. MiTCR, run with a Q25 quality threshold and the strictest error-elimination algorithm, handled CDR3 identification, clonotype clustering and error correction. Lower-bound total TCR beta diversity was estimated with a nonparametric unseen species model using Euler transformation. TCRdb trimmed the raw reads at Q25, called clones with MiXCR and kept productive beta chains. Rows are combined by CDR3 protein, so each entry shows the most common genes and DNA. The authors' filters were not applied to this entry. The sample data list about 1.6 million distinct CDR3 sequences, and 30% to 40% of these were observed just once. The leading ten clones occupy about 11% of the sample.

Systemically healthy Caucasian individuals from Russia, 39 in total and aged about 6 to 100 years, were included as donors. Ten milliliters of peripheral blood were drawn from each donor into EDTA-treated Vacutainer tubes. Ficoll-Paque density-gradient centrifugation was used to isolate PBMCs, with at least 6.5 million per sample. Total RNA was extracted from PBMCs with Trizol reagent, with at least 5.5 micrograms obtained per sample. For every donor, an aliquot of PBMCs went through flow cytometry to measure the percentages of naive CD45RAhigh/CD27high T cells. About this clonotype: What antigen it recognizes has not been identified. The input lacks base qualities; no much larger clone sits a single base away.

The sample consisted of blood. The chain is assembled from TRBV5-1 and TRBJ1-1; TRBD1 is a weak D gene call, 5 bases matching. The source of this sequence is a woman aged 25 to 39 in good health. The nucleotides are TGCGCCAGCAGCTTGAGAATAGCAGGGCCCACTGAAGCTTTCTTT. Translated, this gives CASSLRIAGPTEAFF.